This T cell receptor (beta chain) was recovered during a study of T cell responses to AZD1222 COVID-19 vaccine. Study details: Some second doses came at about 4 weeks and others at about 12 weeks; these were pooled.

Produced via immunoSEQ multiplex PCR; TCRdb's table is partial and in-frame only. The profile shows around 100,000 clones, 91% of them singletons. The study, taken as a whole, reports: Just a handful of AZD1222 recipients were seropositive at baseline.

On this clone: The antigen is unknown.

The receptor comes from an adult in good health. Material: peripheral blood, obtained on day 0 of AZD1222 vaccination.

Here the CDR3 DNA reads TGTGCCAGCAGCCTCGGGACAGCTGGGAACACTGAAGCTTTCTTT. It specifies CASSLGTAGNTEAFF. V gene TRBV7-3 combines with J gene TRBJ1-1; 7 nucleotides match TRBD1. The CDR3 has 15 residues. Germline trimming cut 5 bases from V and 1 base from J; bases unmatched to any gene: 7. Germline V gene lookup returns CDR1 SGHTA and CDR2 FQGTGA.